The clone carrying this T cell receptor beta chain was observed a single time. CDR1 SGDLS and CDR2 YYNGEE come from the germline V gene. Trimming shortened V by 4 bases and J by 4 bases, and 11 bases separated the two germline ends. The length of the CDR3 is 13 residues. This entry is derived from a study of shared clonotypes between healthy human individuals. At the deep level, the assay was run. Clones were read by immunoSEQ multiplex PCR, and TCRdb kept only the in-frame ones, dropping some. This table holds about 2 million clones, approximately 94% found once. Naive CD8 populations comprised CD45RO-negative cells positively selected for CCR7, excluding terminally differentiated effector memory CD45RA+ cells.

Source material: naive CD8+ T cells sorted from blood. This chain connects TRBV9 to TRBJ1-2, with D perhaps TRBD1 (6 bases). This receptor was taken from a young man in good health. The CDR3 reads CASSPTGGYGYTF. CDR3 coding DNA: TGTGCCAGCAGCCCGACAGGAGGCTATGGCTACACCTTC.